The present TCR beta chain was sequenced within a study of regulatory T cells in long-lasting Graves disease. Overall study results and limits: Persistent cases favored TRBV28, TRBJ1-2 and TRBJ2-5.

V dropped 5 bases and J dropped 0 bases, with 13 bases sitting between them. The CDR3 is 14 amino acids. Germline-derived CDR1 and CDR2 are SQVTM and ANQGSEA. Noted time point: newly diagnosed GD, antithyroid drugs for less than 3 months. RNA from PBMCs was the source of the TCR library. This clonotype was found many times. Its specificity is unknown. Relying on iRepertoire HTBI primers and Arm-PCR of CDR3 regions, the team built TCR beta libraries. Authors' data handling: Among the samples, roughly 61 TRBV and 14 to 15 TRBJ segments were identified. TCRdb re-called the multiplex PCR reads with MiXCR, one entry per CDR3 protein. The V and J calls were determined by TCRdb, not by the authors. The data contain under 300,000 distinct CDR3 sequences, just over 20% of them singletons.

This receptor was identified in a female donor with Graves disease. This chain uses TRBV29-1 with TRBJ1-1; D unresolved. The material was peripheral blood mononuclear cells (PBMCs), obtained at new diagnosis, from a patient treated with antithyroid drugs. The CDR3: CSVSGFDMNTEAFF. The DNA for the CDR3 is TGCAGCGTTTCCGGGTTTGACATGAACACTGAAGCTTTCTTT.